This T cell receptor (beta chain) was captured by sequencing in a study of cytomegalovirus exposure and HLA in healthy donors. Study background: Some 80 million unique TCRs from HLA-typed donors were held in an early data release.

This CDR3 comprises 15 residues. Per the germline V gene, CDR1 is SGHDT and CDR2 is YYEEEE. V gave up 4 bases and J gave up 1 base; unmatched junction bases: 4. Findings of the study overall: An Asian-associated ancestry cluster reportedly showed fewer N-insertions than the approximately 690-donor mean in a later analysis. Immune exposure data for these donors was limited to CMV serostatus.

For this clone: Its antigen is still unknown.

The PCR employed 60 Vbeta primers together with 13 Jbeta primers. Sequenced by immunoSEQ multiplex PCR; TCRdb stores in-frame clones only, minus some. The data show about 85,000 clones, 80% seen once. The receptor's source is a man aged 50 to 59 in good health and CMV-seropositive. This rearrangement joins TRBV5-6 to TRBJ2-7; TRBD1 matches at 11 bases. Sequencing was carried out using PBMCs. The CDR3, as DNA: TGTGCCAGCAGCACCGGACAGGGGGCATCCTACGAGCAGTACTTC. Translating gives CASSTGQGASYEQYF.